This TCR beta chain was identified in a study of identical twins. The study's findings and limits: Out-of-frame alpha sequences common to twins were enriched for low generation probability.

TCRdb re-analysed the 5' RACE reads in MiXCR, keeping a single row per CDR3 protein. This sample carries 1.5 million to 2 million distinct CDR3 sequences, less than 35% of them seen once, and the ten largest clones take under 0.35%. The CDR3 spans 16 residues. CDR1 and CDR2 from the germline V gene are KGHSH and LQKENI. V dropped 6 bases and J dropped 0 bases, with 18 bases sitting between them. This clonotype has more than one count but fewer than ten. Its target is not known. The rearrangement joins TRBV18 to TRBJ2-7; D call uncertain. The sample consisted of cord blood. This clonotype was sampled from a newborn girl in good health. CDR3 DNA: TGTGCCAGCTCTCAACCGGGCAGCCGATTCTCCTACGAGCAGTACTTC. Translation gives CASSQPGSRFSYEQYF.